This T cell receptor beta chain was identified in a study of human T cells and chemical hapten exposure. Study details: Sensitization involved placing 2% DPC onto a 2 cm by 2 cm region of upper inner arm skin. Patch testing was performed with 0.01% DPC on the upper back, with reading at 6 days. Affected patients, primarily female, had alopecia areata, totalis or universalis.

Stated time point: patch test 2, 6 weeks after DPC sensitization. Treatment reported: therapeutic diphenylcyclopropenone sensitization with weekly scalp DPC. During construction of the library, unique molecular identifiers were attached to individual cDNA molecules for quantitative, reproducible TCR counting. In TCRdb, the RACE reads were re-called with MiXCR into one record per CDR3 protein. Counted here are under 450,000 distinct CDR3 sequences, more than 5% occurring once; the ten biggest clones make up about 5%. Germline V gene sequence: CDR1 KGHDR, CDR2 SFDVKD. V was pared by 9 bases and J by 3 bases, with 17 bases between. The CDR3 covers 15 residues.

Sample: whole blood, taken in connection with sensitization to the hapten diphenylcyclopropenone (DPC). The TCR sequence derives from a woman between 18 and 29 years old with alopecia areata. Some clones in this sample may be carry-over from other donors' samples. The genes are TRBV24-1 and TRBJ2-1; D is possibly TRBD1 or TRBD2 (5 bases each). The CDR3 nucleotides read TGTGCCACCTCCAGAGGGGTCAAGAACTACAATGAGCAGTTCTTC. Translated: CATSRGVKNYNEQFF.